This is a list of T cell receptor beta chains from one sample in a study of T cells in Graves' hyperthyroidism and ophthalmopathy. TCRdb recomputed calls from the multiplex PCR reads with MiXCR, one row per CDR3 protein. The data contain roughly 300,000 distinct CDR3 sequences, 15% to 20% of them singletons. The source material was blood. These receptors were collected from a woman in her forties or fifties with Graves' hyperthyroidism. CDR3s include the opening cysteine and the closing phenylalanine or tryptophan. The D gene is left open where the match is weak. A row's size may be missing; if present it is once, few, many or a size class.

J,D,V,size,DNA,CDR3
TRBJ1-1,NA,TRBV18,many,TGTGCCAGCTCCCTCAACGAGAACACTGAAGCTTTCTTT,CASSLNENTEAFF
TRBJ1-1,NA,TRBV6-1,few,TGTGCCAGCAGGATGGACCCGAACACTGAAGCTTTCTTT,CASRMDPNTEAFF
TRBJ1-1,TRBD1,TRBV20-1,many,TGCAGTGCTAGAGTGAGGGACAGCAACTTCAACACTGAAGCTTTCTTT,CSARVRDSNFNTEAFF
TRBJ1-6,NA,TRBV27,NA,TGTGCCAGCAGTTTATGGGGCACAATGGATTCACCCCTCCACTTT,CASSLWGTMDSPLHF
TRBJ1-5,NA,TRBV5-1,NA,TGCGCCAGCAGTCCGACTGGGATGGGCAATCAGCCCCAGCATTTT,CASSPTGMGNQPQHF
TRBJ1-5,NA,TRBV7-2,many,TGTGCCAGCAGCACCCGGGCCGACAGGTCTGGCAATCAGCCCCAGCATTTT,CASSTRADRSGNQPQHF
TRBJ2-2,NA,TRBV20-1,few,TGCAGTGCTAGAGCGGGCAGCTTCACCGGGGAGCTGTTTTTT,CSARAGSFTGELFF
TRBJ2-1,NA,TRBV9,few,TGTGCCAGCAGTCCCGGGTACAATGAGCAGTTCTTC,CASSPGYNEQFF
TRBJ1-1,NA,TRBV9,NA,TGTGCCAGCAGCGTAGCAGAGGGTCTGAACACTGAAGCTTTCTTT,CASSVAEGLNTEAFF
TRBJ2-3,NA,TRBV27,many,TGTGCCAGCAGTTTATGGTCTGACAGCCTCACAGATACGCAGTATTTT,CASSLWSDSLTDTQYF
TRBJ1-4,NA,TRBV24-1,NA,TGTGCCACCAGTGATTTGGATGAAAAACTGTTTTTT,CATSDLDEKLFF
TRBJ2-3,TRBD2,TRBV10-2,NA,TGCGCCAGCAGTGAGGGGAGCGGGGGGGCGGCAGATACGCAGTATTTT,CASSEGSGGAADTQYF
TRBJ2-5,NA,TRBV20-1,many,TGCAGTGCTAGAGATCGAGTCCCAGGGGATGGAGAGACCCAGTACTTC,CSARDRVPGDGETQYF
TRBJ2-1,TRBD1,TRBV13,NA,TGTGCCAGCAGACCGTTAGGTTGGGACAGAGGGAATGAGCAGTTCTTC,CASRPLGWDRGNEQFF
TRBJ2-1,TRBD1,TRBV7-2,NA,TGTGCCAGCAGCTTTGCGGGACAGGGCTACAATGAGCAGTTCTTC,CASSFAGQGYNEQFF
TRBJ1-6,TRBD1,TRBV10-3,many,TGTGCCACCCAACTGAAGACAGGGGGCGCGGATAATTCACCCCTCCACTTT,CATQLKTGGADNSPLHF
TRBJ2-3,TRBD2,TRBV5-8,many,TGTGCCAGCAGCAGGGGACTAACCTCTAGCACAGATACGCAGTATTTT,CASSRGLTSSTDTQYF
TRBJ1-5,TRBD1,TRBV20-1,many,TGCAGTGCTACTCCGGGACAGGACAATCAGCCCCAGCATTTT,CSATPGQDNQPQHF
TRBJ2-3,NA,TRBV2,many,TGTGCCAGCAGTAGGTTGGTCACAGATACGCAGTATTTT,CASSRLVTDTQYF
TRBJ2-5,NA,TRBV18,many,TGTGCCAGCTCAGAGTCCGAGGGATTGTTCCAAGAGACCCAGTACTTC,CASSESEGLFQETQYF
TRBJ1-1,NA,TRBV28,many,TGTGCCAGCAGTTTTACAGGCTACACTGAAGCTTTCTTT,CASSFTGYTEAFF
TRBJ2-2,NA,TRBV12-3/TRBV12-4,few,TGTGCCAGCAGTTTAGCAAAATATCGGACGCGTGGGACCACCGGGGAGCTGTTTTTT,CASSLAKYRTRGTTGELFF
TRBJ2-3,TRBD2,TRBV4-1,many,TGCGCCAGCAGCCTCGTGGGACTATCGAGGGATACGCAGTATTTT,CASSLVGLSRDTQYF
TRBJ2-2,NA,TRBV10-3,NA,TGTGCCATCAGTGAGTCCGGCGGGACAAACACCGGGGAGCTGTTTTTT,CAISESGGTNTGELFF
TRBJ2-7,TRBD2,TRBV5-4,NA,TGTGCCAGCAGCTTGGCCGGTTGGCTAGCGGGATCGAAAGCCTACGAGCAGTACTTC,CASSLAGWLAGSKAYEQYF
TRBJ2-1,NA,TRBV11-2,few,TGTGCCAGCAGCACACAGGGTCCTGCCTCCTACAATGAGCAGTTCTTC,CASSTQGPASYNEQFF
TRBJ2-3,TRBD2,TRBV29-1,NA,TGCAGCGGGTTAGCGGGAACCACAGATACGCAGTATTTT,CSGLAGTTDTQYF